This passage covers 26 T cell receptor beta chains from one sample sequenced in a study of beta chain features in type 1 diabetes. What was sequenced were expressed TCRB transcripts, since all of the isolated RNA had been reverse transcribed. Sequencing was performed with immunoSEQ multiplex PCR; in TCRdb, only in-frame clones are kept and a portion is missing. The top ten hold roughly 0.014% of the sample, which has roughly 350,000 clones, around 10% seen once. The sample comprised naive CD4+ T cells from blood. Source of these receptors: a woman between 25 and 40 years old in good health.

The J gene is TRBJ2-1, the V gene TRBV30, with 11 bases lining up with TRBD2. Germline loops: CDR1 GTSNPN, CDR2 SVGIG (reference sequence). The CDR3 contains 15 residues. The V segment lost 4 bases and the J segment 3 bases; nucleotides outside the gene matches: 5. CDR3 bases: TGTGCCTGGATCCCGACTAGCGGGATCTACAATGAGCAGTTCTTC. Amino acids: CAWIPTSGIYNEQFF.

This clone was seen a few times. This chain uses TRBV7-9 with TRBJ2-2; D unclear. Germline V CDR1 and CDR2: SEHNR, FQNEAQ (reference sequence). The CDR3 sequence is 13 residues long. Trimming pared 2 bases from V and 7 bases from J, leaving 8 bases between. The CDR3 loop is CASSLLRDGELFF. The CDR3 DNA is TGTGCCAGCAGCTTATTACGAGACGGGGAGCTGTTTTTT.

The chain links TRBV19 to TRBJ2-3; TRBD2 matches at 14 bases. The CDR3 sequence is 17 residues long. Germline values: CDR1 LNHDA, CDR2 SQIVND (reference sequence). Trimming at V came to 7 bases and at J to 3 bases, leaving 9 bases not matched to a gene. This CDR3 reads CASNPGLAGVRTDTQYF. Here the CDR3 DNA reads TGTGCCAGTAATCCGGGACTAGCGGGAGTCCGAACAGATACGCAGTATTTT.

This clone was seen a handful of times. The J gene is TRBJ1-5, the V gene TRBV27; 7 bases map to TRBD1. The J segment lost 6 bases and the V segment lost 5 bases, leaving 19 bases of the junction unmatched. The V gene's germline CDR1 is MNHEY and CDR2 SMNVEV (reference sequence). This CDR3 has 18 amino acids. CDR3 nucleotides: TGTGCCAGCAGTCCCCGACAGGGTGGACCCCCATTGTCTCAGCCCCAGCATTTT. Translating gives CASSPRQGGPPLSQPQHF.

The sample holds a few counts of this clone. This chain connects TRBV7-8 to TRBJ1-3; 7 positions match TRBD1. The CDR3 has 18 residues. V lost 1 base, J lost 0 bases, and 9 bases stayed unmatched. Germline V gives CDR1 SGHVS, CDR2 FQNEAQ. CDR3 residues: CASSLVGGGRSSGNTIYF. The CDR3 region has the DNA TGTGCCAGCAGCTTAGTTGGAGGGGGCCGAAGCTCTGGAAACACCATATATTTT.

The sample holds a few counts of this clone. CDR3 amino acids: CASSPFQPGGNEQFF. CDR3 sequence (DNA): TGTGCCAGCAGCCCTTTCCAACCCGGGGGCAATGAGCAGTTCTTC. The chain has TRBV7-2 and TRBJ2-1; possible D gene TRBD2, 6 bases. V shed 5 bases and J shed 6 bases, with 17 bases lying between them. In germline, CDR1 is SGHTA, CDR2 FQGNSA. The CDR3 totals 15 residues. Together with reference TRBV7-2 and TRBJ2-1, the CDR3 gives the full variable domain: GAGVSQSPSNKVTEKGKDVELRCDPISGHTALYWYRQSLGQGLEFLIYFQGNSAPDKSGLPSDRFSAERTGGSVSTLTIQRTQQEDSAVYLCASSPFQPGGNEQFFGPGTRLTVL.

The V gene is TRBV4-1, the J gene TRBJ2-2; maybe TRBD2 (7 bases). V lost 4 bases to trimming and J lost 7 bases, with 22 bases between them. Germline V gene lookup returns CDR1 MGHRA and CDR2 YSYEKL. The CDR3 loop spans 17 amino acids. This CDR3 is CASSLSLGGGIGGELFF. DNA of the CDR3: TGCGCCAGCAGCCTATCGTTAGGGGGAGGGATTGGCGGGGAGCTGTTTTTT.

The chain is built from TRBV6-1 and TRBJ1-1; D is undetermined. Trimming pared 7 bases from V and 4 bases from J, leaving 16 bases between. Germline loops: CDR1 MNHNS, CDR2 SASEGT. The CDR3 contains 14 residues. CDR3 in DNA: TGTGCCAGCACCGAGTGGGGAGATGGCACTGAAGCTTTCTTT. This gives the protein CASTEWGDGTEAFF.

This chain links TRBV7-3 with TRBJ2-3; 7 nucleotides match TRBD2. This CDR3 contains 14 residues. The V gene end was trimmed by 5 bases and the J gene end by 8 bases; junction bases not matched to a gene: 10. Looked up from germline, CDR1 is SGHTA and CDR2 is FQGTGA. CDR3 sequence reads: CASSPGGTQGTQYF. CDR3 nucleotides: TGTGCCAGCAGCCCCGGGGGGACCCAGGGTACGCAGTATTTT.

This clone was seen a handful of times. The V call is TRBV2, the J call TRBJ2-7; 8 nucleotides match TRBD2. This CDR3 has 14 amino acids. J lost 2 bases, V lost 6 bases, and 6 bases had no gene match. CDR1 and CDR2 (germline): SNHLY, FYNNEI. CDR3 DNA: TGTGCCAGCAGAGCCACTAGCGGCACCTACGAGCAGTACTTC. Translation: CASRATSGTYEQYF.

This clone has a handful of counts. The gene calls are TRBV7-2 and TRBJ2-7; 8 bases are shared with TRBD2. V was clipped by 0 bases and J by 5 bases; unmatched bases: 9. CDR1 is SGHTA and CDR2 is FQGNSA in the germline V gene. The CDR3 has 16 amino acids. CDR3 in DNA: TGTGCCAGCAGCTTAGCCCCAAGCGGGAGTGGGAACGAGCAGTACTTC. Its translation is CASSLAPSGSGNEQYF.

This clone was seen a handful of times. Other DNA sequences of this sample code for an identical CDR3. V is TRBV27 and J is TRBJ2-5; D is undetermined. The CDR3 is 14 amino acids. Germline V gene sequence: CDR1 MNHEY, CDR2 SMNVEV (reference sequence). V lost 0 bases, J lost 2 bases, and 7 bases lay in between. The DNA of the CDR3 is TGTGCCAGCAGTTTATCGCGCCTGCAAGAGACCCAGTACTTC. It is translated as CASSLSRLQETQYF.

The chain uses TRBV28 and TRBJ2-5; 14 bases line up with TRBD2. J was trimmed by 4 bases and V by 2 bases; bases with no gene match: 12. CDR3 size: 19 residues. CDR1 MDHEN and CDR2 SYDVKM come from the germline V gene. CDR3 coding DNA: TGTGCCAGCAGTTTAGCCCGACGCGCGGGACTAGCGGGAGCAGAGACCCAGTACTTC. This sequence encodes CASSLARRAGLAGAETQYF.

This clone turned up a few times. This sequence joins TRBV4-3 and TRBJ2-3; TRBD2 might be the D (5 bases). Germline V CDR1 and CDR2: LGHNA, YSLEER. Trimming shortened V by 0 bases and J by 6 bases, and 10 bases separated the two germline ends. This CDR3 has 14 amino acids. The CDR3, as DNA: TGCGCCAGCAGCCAAGAGGGGAGCAGTGATACGCAGTATTTT. Its protein product is CASSQEGSSDTQYF.

The rearrangement joins TRBV9 to TRBJ2-2; tentatively, D is TRBD1 (6 bases). Germline CDR1 and CDR2: SGDLS and YYNGEE. The CDR3 contains 16 residues. V lost 6 bases and J 0 bases, leaving 15 bases between the germline ends. The chain's CDR3 is CASTLTGTTNTGELFF. CDR3 coding DNA: TGTGCCAGCACCTTAACCGGGACAACGAACACCGGGGAGCTGTTTTTT.

This clone was observed a handful of times. The chain recombines TRBV5-1 with TRBJ2-7; TRBD1 is a possible D gene (5 bases). In germline, CDR1 is SGHRS, CDR2 YFSETQ. The CDR3 totals 13 residues. The V gene lost 4 bases and the J gene lost 7 bases, with 15 bases spanning the gap. CDR3 coding DNA: TGCGCCAGCAGCGACGCCGCAGGGATGGAGCAGTACTTC. Amino acid sequence: CASSDAAGMEQYF.

V gene TRBV2 combines with J gene TRBJ1-3; D gene unclear. The V end lost 4 bases, the J end lost 8 bases, and 18 bases lay between the germline ends. Per the germline V gene, CDR1 is SNHLY and CDR2 is FYNNEI. The CDR3 has 15 residues. CDR3 in amino acids: CASSARIIQWDTIYF. CDR3 DNA sequence: TGTGCCAGCAGTGCGAGGATCATCCAGTGGGACACCATATATTTT.

The rearrangement links TRBV7-9 to TRBJ2-7; 7 bases agree with TRBD1. CDR1 and CDR2 (germline): SEHNR, FQNEAQ (reference sequence). The CDR3 runs 16 residues. With V trimmed by 5 bases and J by 6 bases, 16 bases remained unmatched. The CDR3 coding sequence is TGTGCCAGCAGCCTACAGGGGCTAGATGCGAATACCGAGCAGTACTTC. Amino acid sequence: CASSLQGLDANTEQYF.

DNA of the CDR3: TGCGCCAGCAGCTTCTTCCAAGAGACCCAGTACTTC. It is translated as CASSFFQETQYF. V usage is TRBV5-1 and J usage is TRBJ2-5; D not certain. Germline V gene data show CDR1 as SGHRS and CDR2 as YFSETQ. The ends were cut back, 2 bases at V and 1 base at J, with 3 bases in the middle. There are 12 residues in the CDR3. Complete variable domain (other parts from reference TRBV5-1 and TRBJ2-5): KAGVTQTPRYLIKTRGQQVTLSCSPISGHRSVSWYQQTPGQGLQFLFEYFSETQRNKGNFPGRFSGRQFSNSRSEMNVSTLELGDSALYLCASSFFQETQYFGPGTRLLVL.

Here the CDR3 reads CASSPTGAGYNEQFF. CDR3 nucleotide sequence: TGTGCCAGCAGCCCGACAGGGGCAGGCTACAATGAGCAGTTCTTC. The V call is TRBV28, the J call TRBJ2-1, with TRBD1 matching 8 bases. The trim removed 6 bases at V and 3 bases at J, leaving 7 bases unmatched. The CDR3 sequence is 15 residues long. Germline CDR1 is MDHEN and CDR2 is SYDVKM.

The chain uses TRBV7-2 and TRBJ2-7; 10 bases are shared with TRBD1. This CDR3 region has 14 residues. Per the germline V gene, CDR1 is SGHTA and CDR2 is FQGNSA. V lost 5 bases to trimming and J lost 6 bases; unmatched junction nucleotides: 7. The CDR3 DNA reads as TGTGCCAGCAGCCGGGGACAGGGGAGGGGCGAGCAGTACTTC. It is translated as CASSRGQGRGEQYF.

The chain links TRBV19 to TRBJ2-1, with TRBD2 matching 13 bases. The V gene end was trimmed by 3 bases and the J gene end by 8 bases; junction bases not matched to a gene: 10. Germline-derived CDR1 and CDR2 are LNHDA and SQIVND (reference sequence). This CDR3 comprises 17 residues. CDR3 coding DNA: TGTGCCAGTAGTATCCCATTTAGGACTAGCGGGAGTGATGAGCAGTTCTTC. It translates to CASSIPFRTSGSDEQFF.

This clone was seen more than once but under ten times. This rearrangement joins TRBV7-9 to TRBJ2-1; 10 bases fit TRBD2. This CDR3 comprises 13 residues. From germline, CDR1 is SEHNR and CDR2 FQNEAQ (reference sequence). With V trimmed by 6 bases and J by 8 bases, 4 bases remained unmatched. The CDR3 DNA is TGTGCCAGCAGTGCTAGCGGGAGCTATGAGCAGTTCTTC. Translation: CASSASGSYEQFF.

The table lists this clone with a few counts. The V call is TRBV9, the J call TRBJ2-2, with 7 bases aligning to TRBD1. CDR3 length equals 17 residues. V trimming: 0 bases; J trimming: 4 bases; junction bases outside the gene matches: 9. The V gene's germline CDR1 is SGDLS and CDR2 YYNGEE. CDR3 loop: CASSVVPGGTGTGELFF. The CDR3, as DNA: TGTGCCAGCAGCGTAGTCCCAGGGGGAACTGGCACCGGGGAGCTGTTTTTT.

As regards this clone: This sample includes further DNA sequences coding for the same CDR3. The J gene is TRBJ1-5, the V gene TRBV2, with TRBD1 matching 9 bases. The CDR3 is 14 amino acids. Germline CDR1 SNHLY, CDR2 FYNNEI. V lost 4 bases, J lost 5 bases, and 3 bases stayed unmatched. CDR3: CASSGTGEDQPQHF. CDR3 nucleotide sequence: TGTGCCAGCAGTGGGACAGGGGAAGATCAGCCCCAGCATTTT.

The chain carries TRBV7-9 and TRBJ2-1; TRBD2 agrees at 8 bases. V lost 5 bases to trimming and J lost 4 bases; unmatched junction nucleotides: 7. This CDR3 spans 15 amino acids. Germline CDR1 is SEHNR and CDR2 is FQNEAQ (reference sequence). The CDR3 loop is CASSPAGTRYNEQFF. The CDR3 DNA follows: TGTGCCAGCAGCCCAGCCGGGACTAGGTACAATGAGCAGTTCTTC.